Listed here are 21 T cell receptor beta chains from one sample, sequenced in a study of blood T cell repertoires in COVID-19. Measured with immunoSEQ multiplex PCR; TCRdb has only the in-frame clones, and not every one. The repertoire includes around 68,000 clones, over 75% of them detected once, and 6.6% sits in the top ten. The sequenced sample was peripheral blood. The receptors shown here come from a man between 45 and 60 years old with active COVID-19.

V is TRBV7-9 and J is TRBJ1-1; 7 bases agree with TRBD1. From germline, CDR1 is SEHNR and CDR2 FQNEAQ (reference sequence). J was trimmed by 3 bases and V by 2 bases; bases with no gene match: 6. CDR3 length: 15 amino acids. The CDR3 DNA reads as TGTGCCAGCAGCTTACTCCCCAGGGGGGACACTGAAGCTTTCTTT. Residues: CASSLLPRGDTEAFF.

The chain carries TRBV30 and TRBJ2-2, with 11 nucleotides matching TRBD2. The V gene end was trimmed by 0 bases and the J gene end by 3 bases; junction bases not matched to a gene: 9. This CDR3 contains 18 residues. Germline CDR1 is GTSNPN and CDR2 is SVGIG (reference sequence). The CDR3 sequence: CAWSVVTSGSVDTGELFF. The DNA of the CDR3 is TGTGCCTGGAGTGTAGTAACTAGCGGGAGTGTGGACACCGGGGAGCTGTTTTTT.

The V call is TRBV10-2, the J call TRBJ2-3; a weak D match, TRBD1 (5 bases). The germline CDR1 and CDR2 sequences are WSHSY and SAAADI. V was pared by 6 bases and J by 10 bases, with 14 bases between. CDR3 length equals 12 residues. The CDR3 loop reads CASRTDSLAQYF. DNA for the CDR3: TGCGCCAGCAGAACCGACAGTTTAGCGCAGTATTTT.

The rearrangement uses TRBV29-1 and TRBJ1-5; TRBD1 agrees at 9 bases. V trimming: 4 bases; J trimming: 12 bases; junction bases outside the gene matches: 10. The CDR3 is 13 amino acids. Germline V gene sequence: CDR1 SQVTM, CDR2 ANQGSEA. The CDR3 region has the DNA TGCAGCGTTGGCTGGACAGGGGTCAAGTACCAGCATTTT. Its translation is CSVGWTGVKYQHF. The full variable domain, with the rest looked up from reference TRBV29-1 and TRBJ1-5, is SAVISQKPSRDICQRGTSLTIQCQVDSQVTMMFWYRQQPGQSLTLIATANQGSEATYESGFVIDKFPISRPNLTFSTLTVSNMSPEDSSIYLCSVGWTGVKYQHFGDGTRLSIL.

The chain joins TRBV6-2 or TRBV6-3 to TRBJ2-1; 13 nucleotides match TRBD2. CDR3 length: 16 amino acids. CDR1 is MNHEY and CDR2 is SVGEGT in the germline V gene. The V and J ends lost 2 bases and 6 bases, in that order; junction bases with no gene match: 4. The chain's CDR3 is CASSYPLAGGLNEQFF. The CDR3 DNA reads TGTGCCAGCAGTTACCCACTAGCGGGGGGGCTCAATGAGCAGTTCTTC.

The V gene is TRBV27, the J gene TRBJ1-1; 9 nucleotides line up with TRBD1. Germline V gene sequence: CDR1 MNHEY, CDR2 SMNVEV (reference sequence). Losses at the gene ends were 5 bases for V and 3 bases for J; bases not matched to a gene: 4. This CDR3 has 14 residues. Written as DNA, the CDR3 is TGTGCCAGCAGTAGGTGGGACAGGGACACTGAAGCTTTCTTT. The encoded protein is CASSRWDRDTEAFF.

A few counts support this clone. The J gene is TRBJ2-7, the V gene TRBV5-4; 12 bases fit TRBD1. CDR1 and CDR2 from the germline V gene are SGHNT and YYREEE (reference sequence). CDR3 size: 15 residues. Losses at the gene ends were 3 bases for V and 3 bases for J; bases not matched to a gene: 4. The CDR3 DNA reads as TGTGCCAGCAGCTCAGGGGACAGGGGGCTCTACGAGCAGTACTTC. Translating gives CASSSGDRGLYEQYF.

The V call is TRBV19, the J call TRBJ1-1, with D perhaps matching TRBD1 (5 bases). Germline V lookup: CDR1 LNHDA, CDR2 SQIVND (reference sequence). The CDR3 is 14 residues long. V gave up 5 bases and J gave up 1 base, with 11 bases separating them. The CDR3 DNA is TGTGCCAGTAGTGTCTCGGGGGGGAACACTGAAGCTTTCTTT. It translates to CASSVSGGNTEAFF.

The CDR3, as DNA: TGTGCCAGCAGCCGGAGGCCGGGACTTGAAGAGACCCAGTACTTC. As protein: CASSRRPGLEETQYF. This chain uses TRBV5-4 with TRBJ2-5; D might be TRBD2 (6 bases). CDR1 and CDR2 from the germline V gene are SGHNT and YYREEE (reference sequence). The V and J ends lost 4 bases and 3 bases respectively, with 16 bases between them. The CDR3 contains 15 residues.

CDR3 sequence reads: CASSLRRGTYNEQFF. CDR3 bases: TGTGCCAGCAGCTTACGGCGGGGGACCTACAATGAGCAGTTCTTC. The chain recombines TRBV7-2 with TRBJ2-1; 7 bases line up with TRBD2. The V gene's germline CDR1 is SGHTA and CDR2 FQGNSA. The CDR3 totals 15 residues. With 2 bases clipped from V and 2 bases from J, the junction kept 3 bases outside the gene matches. The variable domain in full, completed from reference TRBV7-2 and TRBJ2-1, reads GAGVSQSPSNKVTEKGKDVELRCDPISGHTALYWYRQSLGQGLEFLIYFQGNSAPDKSGLPSDRFSAERTGGSVSTLTIQRTQQEDSAVYLCASSLRRGTYNEQFFGPGTRLTVL.

V gene TRBV6-1 combines with J gene TRBJ1-6; D is uncertain. This CDR3 is 12 amino acids long. CDR1 and CDR2 from the germline V gene are MNHNS and SASEGT. Trimming took 3 bases from V and 10 from J, leaving 7 bases between them. CDR3 in DNA: TGTGCCAGCAGTGATTCGAGGTCACCCCTCCACTTT. Encoded protein: CASSDSRSPLHF.

This rearrangement joins TRBV7-3 to TRBJ2-7; TRBD1 matches 9 bases. Germline-derived CDR1 and CDR2 are SGHTA and FQGTGA. CDR3 length: 13 amino acids. V lost 3 bases, J lost 11 bases, and 8 bases stayed unmatched. CDR3 DNA: TGTGCCAGCAGCTTGGGACAGGGAAGCGGGAAGTACTTC. The encoded protein is CASSLGQGSGKYF.

This clone was counted once. The genes are TRBV28 and TRBJ2-7, with TRBD1 as a possible D gene (5 bases). Trimming took 4 bases from V and 2 from J, leaving 9 bases between them. The CDR3 runs 13 residues. Germline V CDR1 and CDR2: MDHEN, SYDVKM. CDR3 residues: CASSWAGTYEQYF. The CDR3 DNA is TGTGCCAGCAGTTGGGCAGGGACCTACGAGCAGTACTTC.

The V call is TRBV5-5, the J call TRBJ2-1; TRBD2 aligns across 7 bases. The V gene's germline CDR1 is SGHKS and CDR2 YYEKEE (reference sequence). Trimming cost V 0 bases and J 7 bases; bases outside gene matches: 13. There are 17 residues in the CDR3. CDR3 bases: TGTGCCAGCAGCTTGGAGGATCAGTGGCGGGAGAAGAATGAGCAGTTCTTC. Amino acid sequence: CASSLEDQWREKNEQFF. Full variable domain (rest looked up from reference TRBV5-5 and TRBJ2-1): DAGVTQSPTHLIKTRGQQVTLRCSPISGHKSVSWYQQVLGQGPQFIFQYYEKEERGRGNFPDRFSARQFPNYSSELNVNALLLGDSALYLCASSLEDQWREKNEQFFGPGTRLTVL.

This chain connects TRBV7-2 to TRBJ2-2; 8 bases fit TRBD2. The CDR3 spans 17 residues. CDR1 SGHTA and CDR2 FQGNSA come from the germline V gene. The V segment lost 9 bases and the J segment 2 bases; nucleotides outside the gene matches: 14. The CDR3 here is CARIVPIAGPNTGELFF. The CDR3 DNA reads TGTGCCAGGATAGTACCGATAGCGGGGCCCAACACCGGGGAGCTGTTTTTT.

The gene calls are TRBV3-1 (or the pseudogene TRBV3-2) and TRBJ1-6; 8 bases are shared with TRBD1. Looked up from germline, CDR1 is LGHDT and CDR2 is YNNKEL (reference sequence). With 4 bases clipped from V and 9 bases from J, the junction kept 11 bases outside the gene matches. The CDR3 consists of 16 residues. CDR3: CASSRPDRGSSSPLHF. Here the CDR3 DNA reads TGTGCCAGCAGCCGACCCGACAGGGGTTCATCTTCACCCCTCCACTTT.

The chain employs TRBV21-1 and TRBJ2-7; TRBD1 was called by the table and not checked on the DNA. TRBV21-1 is tagged as a pseudogene. The CDR3 sequence is 15 residues long. CDR3: CASSMGRDRSYEQYF. CDR3 nucleotides: TGTGCCAGCAGCATGGGCCGGGACAGATCCTACGAGCAGTACTTC.

V usage is TRBV14 and J usage is TRBJ2-1; the D gene is possibly TRBD1 (7 bases). Trimming took off 2 bases at V and 2 bases at J, with 10 bases between the two ends. CDR1 is SGHDN, CDR2 FVKESK, per germline. This CDR3 comprises 15 residues. The CDR3: CASSQFRGAYNEQFF. CDR3 bases: TGTGCCAGCAGCCAATTCAGGGGGGCCTACAATGAGCAGTTCTTC.

This sequence joins TRBV10-2 and TRBJ1-4, with unresolved D. Germline CDR1 is WSHSY and CDR2 is SAAADI. Between the trimmed V and J ends, which lost 5 bases and 7 bases, there was a span of 14 bases. This CDR3 region has 14 residues. Here the CDR3 reads CASSHRGSSEKLFF. The CDR3 nucleotides are TGCGCCAGCAGTCATCGGGGAAGTAGTGAAAAACTGTTTTTT.

The J gene is TRBJ2-6, the V gene TRBV5-4; D unclear. The CDR3 is 15 residues long. Trimming took 0 bases from V and 1 from J, leaving 5 bases between them. Germline assignment: CDR1 SGHNT and CDR2 YYREEE (reference sequence). CDR3 loop: CASSLETSGANVLTF. The CDR3 nucleotides are TGTGCCAGCAGCTTGGAGACTTCTGGGGCCAACGTCCTGACTTTC.

The J gene is TRBJ2-1, the V gene TRBV7-9, with 9 bases lining up with TRBD1. The CDR3 consists of 16 residues. With 2 bases clipped from V and 7 bases from J, the junction kept 9 bases outside the gene matches. Germline CDR1 and CDR2: SEHNR and FQNEAQ (reference sequence). DNA for the CDR3: TGTGCCAGCAGCTTAACCCGACAGGGGGAAGGAAATGAGCAGTTCTTC. Its protein is CASSLTRQGEGNEQFF.